Presented here are 17 T cell receptor beta chains from one specimen sequenced in a study of identical twins. One entry per CDR3 protein results from TCRdb running MiXCR on the 5' RACE reads. This sample has around 650,000 distinct CDR3 sequences; about 7% occur once, and the top ten carry 1.6%. In addition, the sample was reused for a study of yellow fever vaccine responses in identical twins.

Sequenced input: PBMCs. The receptors stem from a woman younger than 35 in good health.

The chain has TRBV29-1 and TRBJ2-2; D is ambiguous. Germline CDR1 SQVTM, CDR2 ANQGSEA. The ends were cut back, 7 bases at V and 1 base at J, with 13 bases in the middle. CDR3 length: 14 residues. In DNA, the CDR3 is TGCAGCGCCACCCCGGTAGAGAACACCGGGGAGCTGTTTTTT. This translates into CSATPVENTGELFF.

This clonotype appeared many times. The chain combines TRBV20-1 with TRBJ2-1; 8 bases are a match to TRBD2. This CDR3 spans 14 amino acids. Germline CDR1 is DFQATT and CDR2 is SNEGSKA (reference sequence). J lost 7 bases, V lost 5 bases, and 10 bases had no gene match. The DNA of the CDR3 is TGCAGTGCTCCGGTCGGGGGGGCCTTAAATGAGCAGTTCTTC. Protein product: CSAPVGGALNEQFF.

This clonotype turned up a few times. This chain joins TRBV15 and TRBJ2-5; no definite D call. The V end was cut by 0 bases, the J end by 5 bases, with 7 bases between. The CDR3 is 13 residues long. Germline CDR1 reads LNHNV; CDR2 reads YYDKDF (reference sequence). For the CDR3, the DNA is TGTGCCACCAGCAGAGATGTGGACGAGACCCAGTACTTC. Amino acids: CATSRDVDETQYF.

This clonotype was picked up many times. The rearrangement joins TRBV9 to TRBJ2-7, with TRBD2 identical over 10 bases. CDR3 length: 14 residues. The V segment lost 1 base and the J segment 3 bases; nucleotides outside the gene matches: 1. The germline V gene has CDR1 SGDLS and CDR2 YYNGEE. CDR3 in amino acids: CASSVSSGSYEQYF. Written as DNA, the CDR3 is TGTGCCAGCAGCGTATCTAGCGGGAGCTACGAGCAGTACTTC.

The chain links TRBV12-3 or TRBV12-4 to TRBJ2-1, with 7 bases fitting TRBD1. V dropped 4 bases and J dropped 10; count of bases not matched to a gene: 16. CDR3 length: 16 amino acids. In DNA form, the CDR3 reads TGTGCCAGCAGTTCGGGACAGCTTCTCGGGATTGGGGAGCAGTTCTTC. Translation gives CASSSGQLLGIGEQFF.

This sequence joins TRBV10-3 and TRBJ2-5; TRBD2 agrees at 8 bases. The germline V gene encodes CDR1 ENHRY and CDR2 SYGVKD. This CDR3 is 17 amino acids long. The V gene end was trimmed by 0 bases and the J gene end by 0 bases; junction bases not matched to a gene: 6. The CDR3 spells CAISESGGGTNQETQYF. DNA of the CDR3: TGTGCCATCAGTGAGTCGGGCGGGGGGACCAACCAAGAGACCCAGTACTTC.

The chain links TRBV13 to TRBJ2-5, with 7 bases lining up with TRBD2. V trimming: 3 bases; J trimming: 2 bases; junction bases outside the gene matches: 6. Germline V gives CDR1 PRHDT, CDR2 FYEKMQ (reference sequence). CDR3 length equals 15 residues. CDR3 residues: CASSFGGGLQETQYF. The CDR3 DNA sequence: TGTGCCAGCAGCTTTGGGGGGGGACTGCAAGAGACCCAGTACTTC.

The chain couples TRBV27 to TRBJ2-4, with D perhaps being TRBD1 or TRBD2 (5 bases each). This CDR3 spans 17 amino acids. Trimming shortened V by 3 bases and J by 6 bases, and 21 bases separated the two germline ends. Germline V lookup: CDR1 MNHEY, CDR2 SMNVEV (reference sequence). The CDR3 region is CASSFRSPGYGGNIQYF. The CDR3 DNA reads TGTGCCAGCAGTTTCAGATCACCAGGGTATGGGGGAAACATTCAGTACTTC.

This clonotype was seen at least ten times. The chain couples TRBV12-3 or TRBV12-4 to TRBJ2-7; 10 nucleotides match TRBD2. V trimming: 6 bases; J trimming: 4 bases; junction bases outside the gene matches: 12. CDR3 size: 16 residues. The CDR3 DNA follows: TGTGCCAGCAGGCTCGGTGAAGCGGGAGGGTTTTACGAGCAGTACTTC. Amino acid sequence: CASRLGEAGGFYEQYF.

This chain connects TRBV20-1 to TRBJ2-1; D not certain. Germline-derived CDR1 and CDR2 are DFQATT and SNEGSKA (reference sequence). V was trimmed by 7 bases and J by 5 bases, leaving 18 bases between them. The CDR3 is 14 residues long. CDR3 protein: CSVQWSLLNNEQFF. The CDR3 DNA reads as TGCAGTGTTCAGTGGTCCCTCCTTAACAATGAGCAGTTCTTC.

In its sample, this clonotype was seen many times. The V and J genes are TRBV12-3 or TRBV12-4 and TRBJ1-1; D gene unclear. The V gene lost 5 bases and the J gene lost 5 bases, with 9 bases spanning the gap. This CDR3 has 12 residues. In DNA, the CDR3 is TGTGCCAGCAGTCGCGGGCAGACTGAAGCTTTCTTT. Protein product: CASSRGQTEAFF.

This clonotype was counted a few times. The V and J genes are TRBV7-9 and TRBJ2-3, with 7 positions matching TRBD2. Germline-derived CDR1 and CDR2 are SEHNR and FQNEAQ (reference sequence). This CDR3 region has 15 residues. V trimming: 1 base; J trimming: 5 bases; junction bases outside the gene matches: 6. The CDR3 spells CASSLGGGEGDTQYF. In DNA, the CDR3 is TGTGCCAGCAGCTTAGGAGGCGGGGAGGGAGATACGCAGTATTTT.

The chain links TRBV12-3 or TRBV12-4 to TRBJ2-4; tentatively, D is TRBD1 or TRBD2 (5 bases each). The CDR3 sequence is 13 residues long. Trimming took 7 bases from V and 8 from J, leaving 15 bases between them. The CDR3 DNA reads as TGTGCCAGCAACCCCGGGCAGGGAGACATTCAGTACTTC. As protein: CASNPGQGDIQYF.

This clonotype was seen many times. At one end the junction does not follow the germline gene, possibly because of a read error. The chain has TRBV4-1 and TRBJ2-5; maybe TRBD2 (6 bases). The CDR3 is made up of 13 amino acids. Germline V CDR1 and CDR2: MGHRA, YSYEKL. CDR3 in amino acids: CASSRDSQETQYF. The CDR3 DNA sequence: TGTGCCAGCAGTAGGGACTCGCAAGAGACCCAGTACTTC.

This clonotype was observed a handful of times. CDR3 residues: CASSDVRASGGSSSYEQYV. CDR3 sequence (DNA): TGCGCCAGCAGTGACGTTCGGGCTAGCGGGGGGTCAAGCTCCTACGAGCAGTACGTC. The rearrangement uses TRBV10-1 and TRBJ2-7, with 11 bases lining up with TRBD2. Germline CDR1 WNHNN, CDR2 SYGVQD (reference sequence). The CDR3 is made up of 19 amino acids. V trimming: 3 bases; J trimming: 0 bases; junction bases outside the gene matches: 13.

This clonotype has ten or more counts. The chain employs TRBV10-2 and TRBJ2-5; D unresolved. Per germline, CDR1 WSHSY and CDR2 SAAADI. V lost 3 bases, J lost 2 bases, and 4 bases lay in between. This CDR3 region has 12 residues. This CDR3 reads CASSEQQETQYF. CDR3 sequence (DNA): TGCGCCAGCAGTGAACAGCAAGAGACCCAGTACTTC.

This clonotype was recorded a few times. The chain uses TRBV6-5 and TRBJ1-5; the D is unclear. Trimming shortened V by 2 bases and J by 5 bases, and 16 bases separated the two germline ends. The CDR3 sequence is 16 residues long. Germline CDR1 reads MNHEY; CDR2 reads SVGAGI. The CDR3 DNA reads as TGTGCCAGCAGTTACCCTTCCGGGCGGGGTGATCAGCCCCAGCATTTT. This translates into CASSYPSGRGDQPQHF.